This T cell receptor (beta chain) was documented in a study of shared clonotypes between healthy human individuals. Study-level information: The plates for each donor numbered three CD4 naive, three CD4 memory, two CD8 naive and one CD8 memory. General observations from the study: Specimens sampled were limited to blood, with tissue repertoires likely differing.

CDR1 SEHNR and CDR2 FQNEAQ come from the germline V gene (reference sequence). The CDR3 totals 17 residues. With 1 base removed from V and 2 bases from J, the gap between germline ends came to 14 bases. TCRdb keeps only in-frame clones here, not all; method: immunoSEQ multiplex PCR. The sample shows fewer than 1.6 million clones, 98% to 99% of them seen only once. On this clone itself: Its specificity is not known.

This chain links TRBV7-9 with TRBJ1-4; maybe TRBD1 (5 bases). This clonotype was sampled from a man in his thirties or forties in good health. The sequencing sample was made of naive CD4+ T cells sorted from blood. Subset in this sample: CD45RA+ positively selected. The CDR3 DNA reads as TGTGCCAGCAGCTTAGGACGCACAGGAATGACTAATGAAAAACTGTTTTTT. It translates to CASSLGRTGMTNEKLFF.